Shown below are 11 T cell receptor beta chains from a single sample sequenced in a study of low-dose radiotherapy and immunotherapy resistance in tumors. Time point denoted: before trial treatment. TRAV- and TRBV-specific primers, spanning alpha and beta chains, primed first-strand cDNA. Over about 19 PCR cycles, TCRs were amplified from a constant-region primer and V-primer adapter. MiXCR was run by TCRdb on the reads, yielding one entry per CDR3 protein. The sample has fewer than 95,000 distinct CDR3 sequences; more than 8% are singletons. Sequenced material: PBMCs, taken before treatment. The receptors come from a male donor with prostate cancer.

This clonotype was seen many times. V and J are TRBV18 and TRBJ2-3; D is undetermined. The germline V and J ends were trimmed by 2 bases and 1 base, with 7 bases remaining between them. CDR1 is KGHSH, CDR2 LQKENI, per germline. This CDR3 comprises 14 residues. CDR3 DNA: TGTGCCAGCTCACCAACGCAGGGCACAGATACGCAGTATTTT. Encoded protein: CASSPTQGTDTQYF.

This clonotype was detected ten times or more. Written as DNA, the CDR3 is TGTGCCAGCAGGTCCAGCCGTGAGCAGTTCTTC. Translated: CASRSSREQFF. The rearrangement uses TRBV6-5 and TRBJ2-1, with D unclear. The germline V gene has CDR1 MNHEY and CDR2 SVGAGI. V lost 6 bases to trimming and J lost 9 bases, with 9 bases between them. The CDR3 runs 11 residues.

This clonotype was counted many times. The V and J genes are TRBV5-4 and TRBJ2-1; D remains ambiguous. The CDR3 runs to 15 residues. The V end lost 1 base, the J end lost 0 bases, and 8 bases lay between the germline ends. The V gene's germline CDR1 is SGHNT and CDR2 YYREEE (reference sequence). CDR3 residues: CASSLYLSSYNEQFF. CDR3 DNA: TGTGCCAGCAGCTTGTATCTTAGCTCCTACAATGAGCAGTTCTTC.

Ten or more counts support this clonotype. J is TRBJ1-5 and V is TRBV28; possible D gene TRBD1, 5 bases. CDR1 is MDHEN and CDR2 is SYDVKM in the germline V gene. The CDR3 runs to 14 residues. With 3 bases removed from V and 7 bases from J, the gap between germline ends came to 13 bases. Here the CDR3 DNA reads TGTGCCAGCAGTTTGTCGTCAGGGAGGCAGCCCCAGCATTTT. Amino acids: CASSLSSGRQPQHF. The entire variable domain, with the rest obtained from reference TRBV28 and TRBJ1-5, is as follows: DVKVTQSSRYLVKRTGEKVFLECVQDMDHENMFWYRQDPGLGLRLIYFSYDVKMKEKGDIPEGYSVSREKKERFSLILESASTNQTSMYLCASSLSSGRQPQHFGDGTRLSIL.

This clonotype was found many times. J is TRBJ2-4 and V is TRBV29-1; TRBD1 or TRBD2 may be the D gene (5 bases each). The CDR3 has 16 residues. The germline CDR1 and CDR2 sequences are SQVTM and ANQGSEA. V was shortened by 5 bases and J by 7 bases, with 24 bases between the two germline ends. The DNA of the CDR3 is TGCAGCGTTCTTAGCGTCGACAGCCGGGGCTGGAACATTCAGTACTTC. It codes for CSVLSVDSRGWNIQYF.

This clonotype was detected ten times or more. The V gene is TRBV24-1, the J gene TRBJ1-5; D gene uncertain. The V gene's germline CDR1 is KGHDR and CDR2 SFDVKD. V was cut by 2 bases and J by 3 bases, with 7 bases left in between. CDR3 size: 14 residues. The CDR3 reads CATSDSSFNQPQHF. CDR3 nucleotides: TGTGCCACCAGTGATTCGTCTTTCAATCAGCCCCAGCATTTT.

This clonotype was picked up many times. CDR3 sequence (DNA): TGTGCCAGCAGTTACTCTACAGGGCCCTCCTACGAGCAGTACTTC. It codes for CASSYSTGPSYEQYF. The chain carries TRBV6-5 and TRBJ2-7; D is perhaps TRBD1 (6 bases). Trimming cost V 0 bases and J 0 bases, with 9 bases left between them. CDR1 and CDR2 (germline): MNHEY, SVGAGI. The CDR3 length is 15 residues.

This clonotype was detected ten times or more. V gene TRBV7-2 combines with J gene TRBJ2-2; 7 nucleotides agree with TRBD1. V dropped 1 base and J dropped 7; count of bases not matched to a gene: 6. Germline V CDR1 and CDR2: SGHTA, FQGNSA. This CDR3 has 15 amino acids. The CDR3 here is CASSLVSGGFGELFF. CDR3 DNA: TGTGCCAGCAGCTTAGTGTCAGGGGGATTCGGGGAGCTGTTTTTT. Full variable domain (missing parts from reference TRBV7-2 and TRBJ2-2): GAGVSQSPSNKVTEKGKDVELRCDPISGHTALYWYRQSLGQGLEFLIYFQGNSAPDKSGLPSDRFSAERTGGSVSTLTIQRTQQEDSAVYLCASSLVSGGFGELFFGEGSRLTVL.

Ten or more counts support this clonotype. CDR3 sequence: CASSLVSGDTGELFF. The CDR3 DNA follows: TGCGCCAGCAGCTTGGTATCAGGGGACACCGGGGAGCTGTTTTTT. This chain links TRBV5-1 with TRBJ2-2, with TRBD1 as a possible D gene (6 bases). The V and J ends lost 0 bases and 3 bases respectively, with 9 bases between them. The CDR3 totals 15 residues. Germline V lookup: CDR1 SGHRS, CDR2 YFSETQ.

There are many counts of this clonotype. The chain employs TRBV29-1 and TRBJ1-2, with D perhaps matching TRBD1 (5 bases). Germline V CDR1 and CDR2: SQVTM, ANQGSEA. The CDR3 length is 14 residues. V was cut by 2 bases and J by 5 bases, with 15 bases left in between. CDR3 loop: CSVELGSAGYGYTF. CDR3 nucleotides: TGCAGCGTTGAATTAGGTTCGGCAGGGTATGGCTACACCTTC.

This clonotype was seen at least ten times. The gene calls are TRBV6-6 and TRBJ1-4; D unclear. Trimming shortened V by 8 bases and J by 12 bases, and 10 bases separated the two germline ends. Per the germline V gene, CDR1 is MNHNY and CDR2 is SVGAGI (reference sequence). This CDR3 region has 10 residues. CDR3 in amino acids: CASGGPQLFF. CDR3 bases: TGTGCCAGCGGAGGACCCCAACTGTTTTTT.